A selection of T cell receptor beta chains follows, all from one sample in a study of cytotoxic CD8 clonotypes in ibrutinib-treated CLL. The assay was immunoSEQ multiplex PCR, and TCRdb's table has in-frame clones only and misses some. Here the sample spans 200,000 or so clones, 75% to 80% being singletons. This material consisted of PBMCs, taken after 12 months of ibrutinib treatment. The receptors were sampled from a human donor with chronic lymphocytic leukemia. Both conserved end residues are part of each CDR3. Fields, in order: V gene, clone size, D gene, J gene, CDR3 protein, CDR3 DNA. The D gene is left open where the match is weak. Expanded clones get a size class; other rows say once, few or many, or leave the size out.

>TRBV6-4|NA|TRBD2|TRBJ2-5
CASRPSGGEETQYF
TGTGCCAGCCGTCCTAGCGGGGGGGAAGAGACCCAGTACTTC
>TRBV5-4|once|TRBD1|TRBJ2-1
CASTASPGQGSAEQFF
TGTGCCAGCACCGCCTCACCGGGACAGGGGTCGGCTGAGCAGTTCTTC
>TRBV28|NA|NA|TRBJ1-2
CATEGGAGYGYTF
TGTGCCACCGAAGGGGGGGCAGGGTATGGCTACACCTTC
>TRBV7-2|NA|NA|TRBJ1-5
CASSLVNSNQPQHF
TGTGCCAGCAGCTTAGTGAATAGCAATCAGCCCCAGCATTTT
>TRBV10-3|NA|TRBD1|TRBJ2-7
CAIRRTGHSYEQYF
TGTGCCATCAGACGGACAGGGCATTCCTACGAGCAGTACTTC
>TRBV19|NA|TRBD1|TRBJ1-2
CASSIEVRGHGYTF
TGTGCCAGTAGTATAGAAGTCAGGGGGCACGGCTACACCTTC
>TRBV11-2|NA|NA|TRBJ2-5
CASSLRVDNLRETQYF
TGTGCCAGCAGCTTAAGGGTAGATAATTTGCGAGAGACCCAGTACTTC
>TRBV11-3|NA|NA|TRBJ1-1
CASSLEPNTEAFF
TGTGCCAGCAGCTTAGAACCGAACACTGAAGCTTTCTTT
>TRBV4-1|once|NA|TRBJ2-7
CASSHTSYEQYF
TGCGCCAGCAGTCACACATCCTACGAGCAGTACTTC
>TRBV19|NA|NA|TRBJ2-4
CASSIMNIQYF
TGTGCCAGTAGTATCATGAACATTCAGTACTTC
>TRBV19|NA|NA|TRBJ2-1
CASSIGETRSYNEQFF
TGTGCCAGTAGTATCGGGGAAACCCGCTCCTACAATGAGCAGTTCTTC
>TRBV7-8|once|NA|TRBJ2-3
CASSSDGGDTQYF
TGTGCCAGCAGCTCCGACGGAGGGGATACGCAGTATTTT
>TRBV6-4|NA|NA|TRBJ1-5
CASSASQDSNQPQHF
TGTGCCAGCAGCGCCTCTCAGGATAGCAATCAGCCCCAGCATTTT
>TRBV5-6|NA|NA|TRBJ1-1
CASSLWGGSTEAFF
TGTGCCAGCAGCTTGTGGGGGGGCTCGACTGAAGCTTTCTTT
>TRBV6-5|NA|NA|TRBJ2-1
CASSYSIAYNEQFF
TGTGCCAGCAGTTACTCAATAGCCTACAATGAGCAGTTCTTC
>TRBV5-1|NA|TRBD2|TRBJ2-2
CASSFILAGWANTGELFF
TGCGCCAGCAGCTTCATACTAGCGGGATGGGCGAACACCGGGGAGCTGTTTTTT
>TRBV5-1|NA|NA|TRBJ2-7
CASSLVGDYEQYF
TGCGCCAGCAGCTTGGTAGGGGACTACGAGCAGTACTTC
>TRBV6-5|NA|TRBD1|TRBJ2-7
CASSYDRGFYEQYF
TGTGCCAGCAGTTACGACAGGGGATTCTACGAGCAGTACTTC
>TRBV18|NA|NA|TRBJ2-7
CASSPTDTSWTYEQYF
TGTGCCAGCTCACCTACTGACACAAGTTGGACCTACGAGCAGTACTTC
>TRBV19|once|TRBD1|TRBJ2-1
CASRPGTGGYNEQFF
TGTGCCAGTAGACCCGGGACAGGGGGCTACAATGAGCAGTTCTTC
>TRBV6-1|few|NA|TRBJ1-2
CASSPTPGNYGYTF
TGTGCCAGCAGTCCTACCCCAGGGAACTATGGCTACACCTTC
>TRBV5-1|once|TRBD2|TRBJ2-3
CASSFGTSGADTQYF
TGCGCCAGCAGCTTTGGGACTAGCGGGGCAGATACGCAGTATTTT
>TRBV11-2|NA|NA|TRBJ1-5
CASSLDRGPQPQHF
TGTGCCAGCAGCTTAGATCGGGGTCCCCAGCCCCAGCATTTT
>TRBV5-1|NA|TRBD1|TRBJ2-5
CASSPGDRTQETQYF
TGCGCCAGCAGCCCGGGGGACAGGACACAAGAGACCCAGTACTTC
>TRBV7-9|NA|NA|TRBJ2-3
CASSPRLYRADTQYF
TGTGCCAGCAGCCCGAGACTATACAGGGCAGATACGCAGTATTTT
>TRBV10-2|NA|NA|TRBJ2-7
CASRPTSYEQYF
TGCGCCAGCAGACCGACATCCTACGAGCAGTACTTC
>TRBV2|NA|NA|TRBJ1-2
CASSERAISGYTF
TGTGCCAGCAGTGAAAGGGCCATATCCGGCTACACCTTC
>TRBV10-1|few|NA|TRBJ2-2
CASSADIPLKLFF
TGCGCCAGCAGCGCCGACATCCCCCTTAAGCTGTTTTTT
>TRBV5-6|NA|NA|TRBJ2-7
CASSLYGTSPYEQYF
TGTGCCAGCAGCTTATACGGGACAAGCCCCTACGAGCAGTACTTC
>TRBV5-4|NA|TRBD1|TRBJ2-1
CASSLDRGRNEQFF
TGTGCCAGCAGCTTGGACAGGGGTAGGAATGAGCAGTTCTTC
>TRBV11-2|NA|TRBD1|TRBJ2-1
CASSQIRAGGHEQFF
TGTGCCAGCAGCCAAATACGGGCAGGGGGCCATGAGCAGTTCTTC
>TRBV7-2|NA|NA|TRBJ2-5
CASSLEVTQYF
TGTGCCAGCAGCTTAGAGGTGACCCAGTACTTC
>TRBV5-1|NA|TRBD1|TRBJ1-6
CASSEYRGLSPLHF
TGCGCCAGCAGCGAGTACAGGGGGCTCTCACCCCTCCACTTT
>TRBV27|NA|TRBD1|TRBJ1-5
CASRTGVGQPQHF
TGTGCCAGCAGGACAGGGGTCGGCCAGCCCCAGCATTTT
>TRBV7-9|NA|TRBD2|TRBJ2-7
CASSLTSGRAYEQYF
TGTGCCAGCAGCCTTACTAGCGGGCGAGCCTACGAGCAGTACTTC
>TRBV15|NA|NA|TRBJ2-1
CATSVPLGQPDNEQFF
TGTGCCACCAGCGTCCCGTTGGGACAACCCGACAATGAGCAGTTCTTC
>TRBV11-3|NA|TRBD2|TRBJ2-2
CASSLNGLADTGELFF
TGTGCCAGCAGCTTAAATGGGCTAGCGGACACCGGGGAGCTGTTTTTT
>TRBV6-1|NA|NA|TRBJ2-1
CASSENDPEEFF
TGTGCCAGCAGTGAGAACGACCCCGAGGAGTTCTTC
>TRBV6-6|NA|NA|TRBJ1-2
CASTTREGDYGYTF
TGTGCCAGCACAACCCGTGAAGGGGACTATGGCTACACCTTC
>TRBV6-1|few|TRBD1|TRBJ1-5
CASSEMGGQGVFQPQHF
TGTGCCAGCAGTGAAATGGGTGGACAGGGGGTATTTCAGCCCCAGCATTTT
>TRBV6-4|NA|NA|TRBJ2-3
CASSDSQVGTGRLDTQYF
TGTGCCAGCAGTGACTCGCAGGTGGGTACGGGACGGTTAGATACGCAGTATTTT
>TRBV5-1|NA|TRBD2|TRBJ2-7
CASSLPLAGGTYEQYF
TGCGCCAGCAGCTTGCCCCTGGCGGGGGGAACCTACGAGCAGTACTTC
>TRBV28|NA|NA|TRBJ1-1
CASSLLVSTEAFF
TGTGCCAGCAGTTTATTAGTCAGCACTGAAGCTTTCTTT
>TRBV7-6|NA|NA|TRBJ2-3
CASSLPLDTQYF
TGTGCCAGCAGCCTCCCTCTGGATACGCAGTATTTT
>TRBV28|NA|NA|TRBJ2-7
CASRITGGAYEQYF
TGTGCCAGCAGGATTACTGGGGGTGCCTACGAGCAGTACTTC
>TRBV2|NA|TRBD1|TRBJ1-1
CASRDRVRVRAFF
TGTGCCAGCAGGGACAGGGTCCGCGTTCGGGCTTTCTTT
>TRBV6-1|few|TRBD1|TRBJ1-6
CASVGTGLNRSPLHF
TGTGCCAGCGTCGGGACAGGGCTGAATCGGTCACCCCTCCACTTT
>TRBV7-9|NA|NA|TRBJ2-2
CASSLEEVGVLRVTGELFF
TGTGCCAGCAGCTTGGAGGAAGTTGGCGTCCTGCGGGTCACCGGGGAGCTGTTTTTT
>TRBV11-2|NA|NA|TRBJ1-2
CASSWGANYGYTF
TGTGCCAGCAGCTGGGGGGCGAACTATGGCTACACCTTC
>TRBV5-6|NA|NA|TRBJ2-1
CASSLDYNEQFF
TGTGCCAGCAGCTTGGACTACAATGAGCAGTTCTTC
>TRBV13|NA|NA|TRBJ1-1
CASSRGAKNTEAFF
TGTGCCAGCAGCCGAGGGGCGAAGAACACTGAAGCTTTCTTT
>TRBV7-8|NA|NA|TRBJ2-5
CASRLVETQYF
TGTGCCAGCAGGCTAGTGGAGACCCAGTACTTC
>TRBV11-2|once|NA|TRBJ1-5
CASSLGGANNQPQHF
TGTGCCAGCAGCTTAGGGGGGGCCAACAATCAGCCCCAGCATTTT
>TRBV6-1|NA|NA|TRBJ2-5
CASSEGGTQGTQYF
TGTGCCAGCAGTGAAGGGGGGACGCAGGGGACCCAGTACTTC
>TRBV6-1|NA|NA|TRBJ1-2
CASSEDGGKPSYGYTF
TGTGCCAGCAGTGAAGACGGGGGGAAACCTAGTTATGGCTACACCTTC